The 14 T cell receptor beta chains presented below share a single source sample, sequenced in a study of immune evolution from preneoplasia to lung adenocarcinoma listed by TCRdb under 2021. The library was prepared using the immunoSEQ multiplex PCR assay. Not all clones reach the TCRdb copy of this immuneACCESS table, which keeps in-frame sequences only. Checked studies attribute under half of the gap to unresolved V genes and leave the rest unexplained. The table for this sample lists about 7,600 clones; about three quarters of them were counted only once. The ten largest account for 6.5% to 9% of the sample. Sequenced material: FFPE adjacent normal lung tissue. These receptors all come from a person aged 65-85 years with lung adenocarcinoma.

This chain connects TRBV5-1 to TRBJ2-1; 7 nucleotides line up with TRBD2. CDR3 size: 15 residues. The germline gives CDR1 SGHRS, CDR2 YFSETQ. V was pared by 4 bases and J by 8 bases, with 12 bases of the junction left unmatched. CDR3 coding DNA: TGCGCCAGCAGCCCCCAGGCGGGAGAGGGGTATGAGCAGTTCTTC. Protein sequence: CASSPQAGEGYEQFF.

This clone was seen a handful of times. The CDR3 sequence: CASRPGLASETQYF. The CDR3 coding sequence is TGTGCCAGCAGGCCGGGACTAGCATCAGAGACCCAGTACTTC. The rearrangement links TRBV6-5 to TRBJ2-5, with 9 bases matching TRBD2. The V segment lost 6 bases and the J segment 4 bases; nucleotides outside the gene matches: 6. The V gene's germline CDR1 is MNHEY and CDR2 SVGAGI. The CDR3 runs to 14 residues.

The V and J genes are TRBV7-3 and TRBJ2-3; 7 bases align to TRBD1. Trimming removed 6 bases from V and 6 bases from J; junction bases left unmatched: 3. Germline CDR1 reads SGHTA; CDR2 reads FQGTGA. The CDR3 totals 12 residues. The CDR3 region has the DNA TGTGCCAGCAGTTTACAGGGGGATACGCAGTATTTT. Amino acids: CASSLQGDTQYF. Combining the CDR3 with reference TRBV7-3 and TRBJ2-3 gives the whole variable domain GAGVSQTPSNKVTEKGKYVELRCDPISGHTALYWYRQSLGQGPEFLIYFQGTGAADDSGLPNDRFFAVRPEGSVSTLKIQRTERGDSAVYLCASSLQGDTQYFGPGTRLTVL.

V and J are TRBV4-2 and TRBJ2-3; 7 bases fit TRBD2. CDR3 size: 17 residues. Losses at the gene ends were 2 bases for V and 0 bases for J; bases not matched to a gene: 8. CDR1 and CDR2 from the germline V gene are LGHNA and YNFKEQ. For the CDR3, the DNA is TGTGCCAGCAGCCAATCCCGCGGACTAGGTAGCACAGATACGCAGTATTTT. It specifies CASSQSRGLGSTDTQYF.

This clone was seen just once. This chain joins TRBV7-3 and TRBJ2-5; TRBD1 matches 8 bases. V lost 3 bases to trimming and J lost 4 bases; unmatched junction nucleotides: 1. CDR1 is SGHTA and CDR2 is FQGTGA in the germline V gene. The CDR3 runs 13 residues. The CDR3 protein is CASSFTGGETQYF. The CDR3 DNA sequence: TGTGCCAGCAGCTTTACAGGGGGAGAGACCCAGTACTTC.

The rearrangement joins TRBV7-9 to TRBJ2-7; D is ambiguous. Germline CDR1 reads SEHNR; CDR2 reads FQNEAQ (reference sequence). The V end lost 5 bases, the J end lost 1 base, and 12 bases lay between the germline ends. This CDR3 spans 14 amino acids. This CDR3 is CASSPLRSSYEQYF. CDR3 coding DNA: TGTGCCAGCAGCCCTCTACGCAGTTCCTACGAGCAGTACTTC.

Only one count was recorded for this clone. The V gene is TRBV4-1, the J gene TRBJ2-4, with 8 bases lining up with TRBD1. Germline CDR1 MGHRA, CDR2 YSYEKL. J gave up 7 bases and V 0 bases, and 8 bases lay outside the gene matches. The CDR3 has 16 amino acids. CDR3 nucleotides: TGCGCCAGCAGCCAAGATCCCCAGGGGGCGCAGAACATTCAGTACTTC. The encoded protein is CASSQDPQGAQNIQYF.

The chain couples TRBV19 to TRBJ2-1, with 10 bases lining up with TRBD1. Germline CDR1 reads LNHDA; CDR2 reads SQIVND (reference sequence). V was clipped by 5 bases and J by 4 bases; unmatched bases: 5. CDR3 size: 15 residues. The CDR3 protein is CASSVGTGDYNEQFF. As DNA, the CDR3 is TGTGCCAGTAGTGTTGGGACAGGGGATTACAATGAGCAGTTCTTC.

The CDR3 spells CASSLVGGETQYF. The CDR3 DNA is TGCGCCAGCAGCTTGGTCGGGGGAGAGACCCAGTACTTC. This chain links TRBV5-1 with TRBJ2-5; D may be TRBD2 (6 bases). Trimming pared 0 bases from V and 4 bases from J, leaving 7 bases between. Germline values: CDR1 SGHRS, CDR2 YFSETQ. This CDR3 has 13 residues.

CDR3 DNA: TGTGCCAGCAGCTTAGCAGGAGGACACAATGAGCAGTTCTTC. Residues: CASSLAGGHNEQFF. The rearrangement joins TRBV7-9 to TRBJ2-1; tentatively, D is TRBD2 (5 bases). The germline gives CDR1 SEHNR, CDR2 FQNEAQ (reference sequence). The CDR3 runs 14 residues. V was pared by 0 bases and J by 5 bases, with 8 bases between.

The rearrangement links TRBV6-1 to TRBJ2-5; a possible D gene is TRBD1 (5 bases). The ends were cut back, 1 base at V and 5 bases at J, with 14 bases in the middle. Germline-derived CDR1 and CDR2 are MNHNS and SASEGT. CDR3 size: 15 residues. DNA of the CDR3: TGTGCCAGCAGTGAAGGTCGTCAGGGTATCGAGACCCAGTACTTC. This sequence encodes CASSEGRQGIETQYF.

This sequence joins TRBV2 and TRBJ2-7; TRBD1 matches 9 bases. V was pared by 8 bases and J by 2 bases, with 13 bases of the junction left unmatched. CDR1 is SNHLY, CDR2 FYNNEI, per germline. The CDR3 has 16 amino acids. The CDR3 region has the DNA TGTGCCAGCCGACTAGGGCGGGGACAGGGTACCTACGAGCAGTACTTC. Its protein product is CASRLGRGQGTYEQYF.

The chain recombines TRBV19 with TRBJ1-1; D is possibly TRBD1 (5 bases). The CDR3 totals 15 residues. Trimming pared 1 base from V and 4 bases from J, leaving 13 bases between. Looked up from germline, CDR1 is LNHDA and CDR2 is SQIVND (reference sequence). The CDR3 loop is CASSIAARVTTEAFF. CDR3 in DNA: TGTGCCAGTAGTATAGCCGCCAGGGTAACCACTGAAGCTTTCTTT.

The DNA for the CDR3 is TGCAGCGTTGAATTTGGGGGCCCGGGGGGCTACACCTTC. This gives the protein CSVEFGGPGGYTF. V and J are TRBV29-1 and TRBJ1-2, with a possible D match to TRBD1 (6 bases). This CDR3 contains 13 residues. V was shortened by 2 bases and J by 8 bases, with 15 bases between the two germline ends. Germline CDR1 and CDR2: SQVTM and ANQGSEA.